The source of this T cell receptor (beta chain) is a study of cytomegalovirus exposure and HLA in healthy donors. Study overall: A prior analysis found 117 million unique TCR beta sequences from approximately 200 million T cells.

Primers for the PCR totalled 60 Vbeta and 13 Jbeta. Libraries were prepared by immunoSEQ multiplex PCR; TCRdb keeps only in-frame clonotypes and omits some of them. The sample has 150,000 to 200,000 clones; just over 75% are singletons. V was pared by 0 bases and J by 7 bases, with 13 bases between. The CDR3 has 15 residues. Germline V CDR1 and CDR2: SGHNT, YYREEE (reference sequence). This clone was observed once. Its matching antigen is unknown. Study-level points and caveats: V- and J-gene trimming of TCR beta was linked (in a later analysis) to a missense DCLRE1C variant. What a later analysis showed was that several of the most significant clusters appeared linked to common viral pathogens. Sequencing depth roughly uniform across donors was assumed in presence/absence analyses.

Material: PBMCs. This receptor was taken from a woman in her 30s in good health and CMV-seropositive. The chain couples TRBV5-4 to TRBJ2-2, with D perhaps TRBD1 (6 bases). The CDR3 coding sequence is TGTGCCAGCAGCTTGGAACAGGGAACGGTCGGGGAGCTGTTTTTT. This codes for CASSLEQGTVGELFF.